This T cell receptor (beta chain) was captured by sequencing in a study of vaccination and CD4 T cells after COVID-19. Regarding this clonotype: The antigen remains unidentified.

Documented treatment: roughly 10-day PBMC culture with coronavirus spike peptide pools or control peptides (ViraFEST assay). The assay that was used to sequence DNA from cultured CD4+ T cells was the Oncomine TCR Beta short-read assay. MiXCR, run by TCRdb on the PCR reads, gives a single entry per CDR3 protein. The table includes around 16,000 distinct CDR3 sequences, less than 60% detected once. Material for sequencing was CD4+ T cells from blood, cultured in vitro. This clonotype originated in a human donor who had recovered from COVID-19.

In DNA form, the CDR3 reads TGTGCCAGCAGCTTAGTCCGGGCTTCGAGGACTGAAGCTTTCTTT. The encoded protein is CASSLVRASRTEAFF. The J gene is TRBJ1-1, the V gene TRBV7-9; D call uncertain. This CDR3 region has 15 residues. Germline V gives CDR1 SEHNR, CDR2 FQNEAQ (reference sequence). V gave up 1 base and J gave up 5 bases, with 14 bases separating them.